A selection of T cell receptor beta chains follows, all from one sample in a study of blood T cell repertoires in COVID-19. Using immunoSEQ multiplex PCR, the repertoire was profiled, and TCRdb retains in-frame clones only, with some absent. The sample yields approximately 490,000 clones, less than 90% seen once. The sequencing sample was made of PBMCs or T cells enriched from blood (not recorded which). These receptors all come from a woman aged 60-75 years who had recovered from COVID-19. Each CDR3 is given with its conserved first and last residue. The D gene is left open where the match is weak. The size field is filled for only some rows; it gives once, few, many or a size class.

CASSFSGLDYGYTF TGTGCCAGCAGCTTCTCAGGATTAGACTATGGCTACACCTTC - TRBJ1-2 TRBV5-5 -
CASSPGTSGGAGDTQYF TGCGCCAGCAGCCCGGGGACTAGCGGGGGGGCCGGAGATACGCAGTATTTT TRBD2 TRBJ2-3 TRBV5-1 -
CASSLDRVPGELFF TGCGCCAGCAGCTTGGACAGGGTTCCCGGGGAGCTGTTTTTT - TRBJ2-2 TRBV5-1 -
CSAGRGNEQFF TGCAGTGCGGGAAGGGGTAATGAGCAGTTCTTC - TRBJ2-1 TRBV20-1 -
CASSFSLAGGPTDTQYF TGTGCCAGCAGCTTCTCCCTAGCGGGGGGTCCCACAGATACGCAGTATTTT TRBD2 TRBJ2-3 TRBV13 -
CSVLRTSGEQFF TGCAGCGTTTTGCGGACTAGCGGGGAGCAGTTCTTC TRBD2 TRBJ2-1 TRBV29-1 few
CASSEVGGGQYYNEQFF TGTGCCAGCAGTGAAGTCGGCGGGGGGCAATATTACAATGAGCAGTTCTTC TRBD2 TRBJ2-1 TRBV2 -
CATESPGLAGGPGTGELFF TGTGCCACCGAGTCCCCCGGACTAGCGGGGGGGCCGGGCACCGGGGAGCTGTTTTTT TRBD2 TRBJ2-2 TRBV2 -
CASSQHHGGYEQYF TGTGCCAGCAGCCAACACCACGGGGGCTACGAGCAGTACTTC - TRBJ2-7 TRBV14 -
CASSEEGELAYEQYF TGTGCCAGCAGTGAGGAGGGAGAATTAGCCTACGAGCAGTACTTC - TRBJ2-7 TRBV2 -
CASITRGGGSDTQYF TGTGCCAGCATCACCAGGGGAGGGGGGTCAGATACGCAGTATTTT - TRBJ2-3 TRBV5-6 -
CASSLGHTYGYTF TGTGCCAGCAGCCTCGGACACACCTATGGCTACACCTTC - TRBJ1-2 TRBV6-5 -
CASRRNRGSNYGYTF TGTGCCAGCAGAAGAAACAGGGGTTCTAACTATGGCTACACCTTC TRBD1 TRBJ1-2 TRBV11-2 -
CASSYGQGGNTIYF TGCGCCAGCAGCTACGGACAGGGTGGAAACACCATATATTTT TRBD1 TRBJ1-3 TRBV5-1 -
CASSFSRQGVNRKLFF TGTGCCAGCAGTTTCTCCAGACAGGGGGTAAATAGAAAACTGTTTTTT TRBD1 TRBJ1-4 TRBV27 -
CATSESRGAAQPQHF TGTGCCACCAGTGAATCCAGGGGGGCGGCTCAGCCCCAGCATTTT TRBD1 TRBJ1-5 TRBV24-1 once
CASSHTGGPAFF TGTGCCAGCAGCCATACAGGGGGACCAGCTTTCTTT TRBD1 TRBJ1-1 TRBV3-1/TRBV3-2 few
CASSQGAGNYEKLFF TGTGCCAGCAGCCAAGGGGCAGGGAACTATGAAAAACTGTTTTTT - TRBJ1-4 TRBV4-2 -
CASRYVLADADTQYF TGCGCCAGCCGTTACGTCCTAGCGGACGCAGATACGCAGTATTTT TRBD2 TRBJ2-3 TRBV5-1 once
CAWSDPRPLNTEAFF TGTGCCTGGAGTGATCCCAGGCCACTGAACACTGAAGCTTTCTTT - TRBJ1-1 TRBV30 -
CSVERGITDTQYF TGCAGCGTTGAGCGGGGAATCACAGATACGCAGTATTTT - TRBJ2-3 TRBV29-1 once
CASSRGQGPYGYTF TGTGCCAGCAGCCGCGGACAGGGCCCGTATGGCTACACCTTC TRBD1 TRBJ1-2 TRBV7-8 -
CASSIWSGGELFF TGTGCCAGCTCTATTTGGAGCGGCGGGGAGCTGTTTTTT - TRBJ2-2 TRBV18 -
CASSPGQETQYF TGTGCCAGCAGCCCGGGCCAAGAGACCCAGTACTTC - TRBJ2-5 TRBV12-3/TRBV12-4 -
CASTPRREYEQYF TGTGCCAGCACGCCCCGCAGGGAATACGAGCAGTACTTC - TRBJ2-7 TRBV2 -
CASSFPGQPYEQYF TGTGCCAGCAGTTTCCCGGGACAACCTTACGAGCAGTACTTC - TRBJ2-7 TRBV28 -
CASSIIDTRGTQHF TGTGCCAGTAGTATAATCGACACTCGCGGGACCCAGCATTTT - TRBJ1-5 TRBV19 -
CASSLGGESGYTF TGCGCCAGCAGCCTAGGGGGCGAAAGTGGCTACACCTTC TRBD1 TRBJ1-2 TRBV5-1 -
CAIRGTSGAETQYF TGTGCCATCAGGGGGACTAGCGGGGCGGAGACCCAGTACTTC TRBD2 TRBJ2-5 TRBV10-3 -
CASSRLGGDNEQFF TGTGCCAGCAGTAGGCTCGGGGGAGACAATGAGCAGTTCTTC - TRBJ2-1 TRBV27 -
CASSLAGGHFNEQFF TGTGCCAGCAGCTTAGCGGGGGGGCACTTCAATGAGCAGTTCTTC TRBD2 TRBJ2-1 TRBV11-3 -
CASSVQGVNLAGANVLTF TGTGCCAGCAGCGTACAGGGGGTAAACTTAGCTGGGGCCAACGTCCTGACTTTC TRBD1 TRBJ2-6 TRBV9 -